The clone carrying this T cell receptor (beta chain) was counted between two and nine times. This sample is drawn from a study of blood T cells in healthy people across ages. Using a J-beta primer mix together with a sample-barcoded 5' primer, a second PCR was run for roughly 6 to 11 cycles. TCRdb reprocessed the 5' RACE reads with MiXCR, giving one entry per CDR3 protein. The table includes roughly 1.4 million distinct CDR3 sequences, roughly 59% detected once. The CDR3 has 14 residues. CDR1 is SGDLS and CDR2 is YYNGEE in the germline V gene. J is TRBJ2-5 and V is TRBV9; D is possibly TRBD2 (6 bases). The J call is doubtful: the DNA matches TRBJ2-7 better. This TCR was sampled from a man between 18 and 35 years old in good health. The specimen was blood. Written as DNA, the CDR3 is TGTGCCAGCAGCGTAAGGGGCGGGAACTACGAGCAGTACTTC. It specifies CASSVRGGNYEQYF.